The present entry profiles one TCR beta chain with its context. Being one base from a much bigger clone, this may be a read error. Germline DNA was extracted alongside blood RNA, which was obtained from unsorted whole blood. Reverse transcription of 450 to 500 ng total RNA with a constant-region primer produced TCR beta cDNA. Construction of TCR beta libraries relied on three successive nested multiplex PCR rounds employing slightly modified ARM-PCR. TCRdb processed the multiplex PCR reads anew with MiXCR; each CDR3 protein has one entry. This sample has roughly 330,000 distinct CDR3 sequences, with less than 65% found just once. These data come from a study of tumor-infiltrating lymphocytes in primary liver carcinoma. The specimen sequenced was peripheral blood. The receptor comes from a middle-aged man with primary liver carcinoma and hepatitis B virus infection.

CDR3 bases: TGTGCCAGCAGTTACAGGGGAGACGTGGCGCCGCCGGTCGTGCAGTACTTC. Its protein product is CASSYRGDVAPPVVQYF. The chain employs TRBV6-2 or TRBV6-3 and TRBJ2-7; D could derive from TRBD1 or TRBD2 (5 bases each). The CDR3 has 17 amino acids. Trimming shortened V by 2 bases and J by 9 bases, and 26 bases separated the two germline ends. CDR1 and CDR2 from the germline V gene are MNHEY and SVGEGT.